This T cell receptor (beta chain) comes out of a study of blood T cell repertoires in COVID-19. In the study overall: Some COVID-19 samples were acute and others convalescent; all came from the United States, Italy and Spain.

The Seattle patients joined while their infection was active and were tracked longitudinally afterward. Germline V CDR1 and CDR2: LNHDA, SQIVND (reference sequence). This CDR3 is built from 14 residues. V shed 7 bases and J 2 bases; nucleotides not matched to a gene: 3. Produced via immunoSEQ multiplex PCR; TCRdb's table is partial and in-frame only. The data hold over 65,000 clones, with approximately 86% observed a single time. The rearrangement uses TRBV19 and TRBJ1-5; 9 bases align to TRBD1. Sequences were obtained from peripheral blood. The TCR was taken from a man of 80 years or more with COVID-19, enrolled during active disease. The CDR3 spells CASNDRGGNQPQHF. CDR3 in DNA: TGTGCCAGTAACGACAGGGGGGGCAATCAGCCCCAGCATTTT.